This T cell receptor beta chain stems from a study of cytomegalovirus exposure and HLA in healthy donors. V dropped 5 bases and J dropped 4; count of bases not matched to a gene: 10. Germline V lookup: CDR1 SGHTA, CDR2 FQGTGA. The CDR3 has 15 residues. PCR was performed using 60 Vbeta and 13 Jbeta primers. The assay was immunoSEQ multiplex PCR, and TCRdb's table has in-frame clones only and misses some. The sample shows some 56,000 clones, around 52% of them seen only once. The chain is built from TRBV7-3 and TRBJ1-2; 7 bases match TRBD1. This TCR was sampled from a human donor in good health. The specimen sequenced was PBMCs. CDR3 in DNA: TGTGCCAGCAGCGCCGAACAGGGGAATCGCTATGGCTACACCTTC. Translating it yields CASSAEQGNRYGYTF.